This T cell receptor (beta chain) comes out of a study of tumor and adjacent non-tumor tissue in lung cancer. Study-level information: Histology: about a dozen adenocarcinoma, a couple of squamous cell carcinoma, 1 small cell lung cancer.

The library came from three nested PCR rounds adapted from ARM-PCR protocols. A single record per CDR3 protein comes from TCRdb applying MiXCR to the multiplex PCR reads. The data contain about 48,000 distinct CDR3 sequences, less than 70% of them singletons. Study-level points and caveats: Tumor repertoires had a smaller top 100 clone share than normal lung.

No cell sorting was done before RNA was extracted from the tissue. Distant lung tissue was collected more than 3 cm away from the tumor edge. The CDR3 has 14 amino acids. Germline assignment: CDR1 SGHVS and CDR2 FQNEAQ. Trimming cost V 1 base and J 4 bases, with 10 bases left between them. This clonotype was observed at least ten times. What it binds is not known. The material sequenced was distant non-tumor lung tissue. This TCR came from a woman aged 65 to 85 with non-small cell lung cancer. V gene TRBV7-8 combines with J gene TRBJ1-2; D unresolved. The CDR3 loop reads CASSLGSAAYGYTF. The CDR3 DNA sequence: TGTGCCAGCAGCTTAGGTTCAGCTGCCTATGGCTACACCTTC.